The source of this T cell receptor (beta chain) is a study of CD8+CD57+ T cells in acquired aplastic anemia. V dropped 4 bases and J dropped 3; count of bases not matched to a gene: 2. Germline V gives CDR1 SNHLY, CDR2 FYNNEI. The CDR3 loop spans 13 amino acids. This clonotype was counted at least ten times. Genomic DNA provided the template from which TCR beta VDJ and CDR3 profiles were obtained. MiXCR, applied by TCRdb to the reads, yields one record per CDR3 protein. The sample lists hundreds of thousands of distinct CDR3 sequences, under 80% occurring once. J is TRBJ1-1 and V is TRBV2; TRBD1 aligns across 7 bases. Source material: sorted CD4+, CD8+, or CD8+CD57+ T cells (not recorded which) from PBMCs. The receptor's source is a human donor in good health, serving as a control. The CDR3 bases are TGTGCCAGCAGTGTCAGGGGGGACACTGAAGCTTTCTTT. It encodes CASSVRGDTEAFF.